These 14 T cell receptor beta chains were all obtained from the same sample, sequenced in a study of cytotoxic CD8 clonotypes in ibrutinib-treated CLL. Profiling relied on immunoSEQ multiplex PCR, and the TCRdb table lists in-frame clones only, not all of them. The sample consists of about 6,000 clones, approximately 72% of them appearing once. The specimen comprised PBMCs, sampled before ibrutinib treatment. All receptors derive from a human donor with chronic lymphocytic leukemia.

The chain recombines TRBV5-4 with TRBJ1-1; D is undetermined. The CDR3 sequence is 15 residues long. V was trimmed by 0 bases and J by 1 base, leaving 10 bases between them. Germline-derived CDR1 and CDR2 are SGHNT and YYREEE (reference sequence). The CDR3 bases are TGTGCCAGCAGCTTGGGAGAGACACGGAACACTGAAGCTTTCTTT. Encoded protein: CASSLGETRNTEAFF.

The chain uses TRBV30 and TRBJ2-4; D tentatively fits TRBD1 or TRBD2 (5 bases each). This CDR3 contains 15 residues. V was cut by 0 bases and J by 1 base, with 10 bases left in between. Germline CDR1 and CDR2: GTSNPN and SVGIG (reference sequence). The CDR3 bases are TGTGCCTGGAGTGTTGGGGGTGTGGCCAAAAACATTCAGTACTTC. Amino acid sequence: CAWSVGGVAKNIQYF. The full variable domain, with the rest looked up from reference TRBV30 and TRBJ2-4, is SQTIHQWPATLVQPVGSPLSLECTVEGTSNPNLYWYRQAAGRGLQLLFYSVGIGQISSEVPQNLSASRPQDRQFILSSKKLLLSDSGFYLCAWSVGGVAKNIQYFGAGTRLSVL.

The chain joins TRBV28 to TRBJ1-5, with D perhaps TRBD1 (6 bases). V was clipped by 5 bases and J by 4 bases, with 18 bases between them. The CDR3 is 16 amino acids. CDR1 and CDR2 (germline): MDHEN, SYDVKM. The CDR3 coding sequence is TGTGCCAGCAGTCCCGCCGCCAGGGGAGGTAATCAGCCCCAGCATTTT. Encoded protein: CASSPAARGGNQPQHF.

This sequence joins TRBV29-1 and TRBJ2-7; no clear D. Trimming pared 4 bases from V and 4 bases from J, leaving 11 bases between. CDR3 length equals 12 residues. Germline values: CDR1 SQVTM, CDR2 ANQGSEA. CDR3 protein: CSVAGLGYEQYF. As DNA, the CDR3 is TGCAGCGTTGCTGGGTTGGGTTACGAGCAGTACTTC.

The genes are TRBV6-1 and TRBJ1-1, with D possibly matching TRBD1 (5 bases). Trimming took off 11 bases at V and 3 bases at J, with 10 bases between the two ends. Germline-derived CDR1 and CDR2 are MNHNS and SASEGT. The CDR3 is made up of 11 amino acids. CDR3 sequence reads: CASQGHTEAFF. The CDR3 DNA sequence: TGTGCCTCCCAGGGTCACACTGAAGCTTTCTTT.

The V and J genes are TRBV5-3 and TRBJ2-2, with D perhaps matching TRBD1 (7 bases). TRBV5-3 is an ORF, with its function uncertain. Trimming stripped 4 bases from V and 5 bases from J, with 24 bases between. The CDR3 extends over 18 amino acids. The CDR3 DNA sequence: TGTGCCAGAAGCCTGGGTGGAGGGGGCGCTGAGAGGACCGGGGAGCTGTTTTTT. It encodes CARSLGGGGAERTGELFF.

The table lists this clone with a few counts. This chain links TRBV11-3 with TRBJ2-7; 7 positions match TRBD2. CDR3 size: 17 residues. Germline lookup yields CDR1 SGHNT and CDR2 YENEEA. The V segment lost 0 bases and the J segment 2 bases; nucleotides outside the gene matches: 10. CDR3 amino acids: CASSLDHGLVIAYEQYF. In DNA, the CDR3 is TGTGCCAGCAGCTTAGATCATGGACTAGTGATAGCCTACGAGCAGTACTTC.

The chain uses TRBV19 and TRBJ2-7; D is undetermined. V lost 7 bases and J lost 2, with 9 bases in between. CDR1 is LNHDA and CDR2 is SQIVND in the germline V gene (reference sequence). The CDR3 has 12 residues. CDR3 loop: CASMNSPYEQYF. CDR3 nucleotide sequence: TGTGCCAGTATGAACAGCCCCTACGAGCAGTACTTC.

The V gene is TRBV6-5, the J gene TRBJ2-5, with a possible D match to TRBD2 (6 bases). The ends were cut back, 5 bases at V and 1 base at J, with 8 bases in the middle. CDR1 is MNHEY, CDR2 SVGAGI, per germline. CDR3 length: 13 residues. CDR3 bases: TGTGCCAGCAGTCGCGGGACCCAAGAGACCCAGTACTTC. Translated, it gives CASSRGTQETQYF.

V gene TRBV18 combines with J gene TRBJ2-1, with 9 bases matching TRBD2. CDR3 length: 18 residues. V lost 0 bases and J lost 3; bases outside the gene matches: 9. The germline V gene encodes CDR1 KGHSH and CDR2 LQKENI. CDR3 sequence: CASSPPSLAGSIYNEQFF. The CDR3 DNA follows: TGTGCCAGCTCACCACCGTCCCTAGCGGGATCCATCTACAATGAGCAGTTCTTC.

The rearrangement links TRBV7-9 to TRBJ2-7, with 9 bases fitting TRBD1. The germline V gene encodes CDR1 SEHNR and CDR2 FQNEAQ (reference sequence). The ends lost 5 bases at V and 7 bases at J; junction bases unmatched: 9. This CDR3 has 14 residues. Here the CDR3 reads CASSPRDREQEQYF. DNA for the CDR3: TGTGCCAGCAGCCCACGGGACAGGGAGCAGGAGCAGTACTTC.

The V gene is TRBV10-2, the J gene TRBJ2-2; TRBD1 or TRBD2 may be the D gene (5 bases each). This CDR3 contains 15 residues. Germline loops: CDR1 WSHSY, CDR2 SAAADI. V lost 4 bases to trimming and J lost 2 bases, with 11 bases between them. CDR3 in amino acids: CASSARDPNTGELFF. DNA of the CDR3: TGCGCCAGCAGTGCCCGGGACCCTAACACCGGGGAGCTGTTTTTT.

The chain employs TRBV5-1 and TRBJ2-1; 8 nucleotides line up with TRBD2. The ends lost 7 bases at V and 3 bases at J; junction bases unmatched: 12. Germline lookup yields CDR1 SGHRS and CDR2 YFSETQ. This CDR3 spans 16 amino acids. The CDR3 protein is CASSKDSGTGYNEQFF. The CDR3 DNA reads as TGCGCCAGCTCTAAAGATAGCGGGACTGGCTACAATGAGCAGTTCTTC.

The chain employs TRBV7-9 and TRBJ2-3, with 9 bases identical to TRBD1. Germline trimming cut 2 bases from V and 5 bases from J; bases unmatched to any gene: 11. The CDR3 loop spans 17 amino acids. Germline assignment: CDR1 SEHNR and CDR2 FQNEAQ (reference sequence). The CDR3 loop reads CASSLTYRDRERDTQYF. The CDR3 DNA sequence: TGTGCCAGCAGCTTAACTTACCGGGACAGGGAGAGAGATACGCAGTATTTT.